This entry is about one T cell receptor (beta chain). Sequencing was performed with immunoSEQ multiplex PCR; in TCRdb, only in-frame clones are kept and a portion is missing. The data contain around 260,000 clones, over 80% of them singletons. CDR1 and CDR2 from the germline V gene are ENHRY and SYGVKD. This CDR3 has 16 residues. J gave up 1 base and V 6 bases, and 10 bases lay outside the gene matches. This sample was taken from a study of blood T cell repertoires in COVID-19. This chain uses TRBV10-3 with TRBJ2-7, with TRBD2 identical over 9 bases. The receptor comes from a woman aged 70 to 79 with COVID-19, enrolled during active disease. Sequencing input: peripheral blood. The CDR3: CAISRGVAGGSYEQYF. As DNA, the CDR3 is TGTGCCATCAGCCGCGGGGTGGCGGGGGGGTCCTACGAGCAGTACTTC.